This entry lists 29 T cell receptor beta chains sequenced from one sample in a study of T cell changes during pregnancy in multiple sclerosis. Sequenced by immunoSEQ multiplex PCR; TCRdb stores in-frame clones only, minus some. The sample lists approximately 61,000 clones; 90% were seen once. The sample consisted of peripheral blood, taken in the first trimester of pregnancy. The receptors were gathered from a female donor in good health, enrolled as a control in a pregnancy study.

The V and J genes are TRBV6-5 and TRBJ2-5, with 8 bases aligning to TRBD1. This CDR3 is 15 amino acids long. The V gene's germline CDR1 is MNHEY and CDR2 SVGAGI. The junction had 6 bases not matched to a gene; V was cut back by 5 bases and J by 1 base. This CDR3 reads CASSAIGTGQETQYF. The CDR3 DNA sequence: TGTGCCAGCAGTGCTATAGGGACAGGCCAAGAGACCCAGTACTTC.

The gene calls are TRBV7-2 and TRBJ2-7; TRBD2 agrees at 10 bases. J lost 1 base, V lost 1 base, and 7 bases had no gene match. CDR1 and CDR2 (germline): SGHTA, FQGNSA. The CDR3 consists of 17 residues. This CDR3 is CASSLEALAGASYEQYF. The CDR3 coding sequence is TGTGCCAGCAGCTTAGAGGCCCTAGCGGGAGCATCCTACGAGCAGTACTTC.

This clone has only one observation. The V and J genes are TRBV11-2 and TRBJ1-5; 10 bases line up with TRBD1. The CDR3 contains 16 residues. With V trimmed by 4 bases and J by 7 bases, 10 bases remained unmatched. Germline V gene sequence: CDR1 SGHAT, CDR2 FQNNGV. CDR3 in DNA: TGTGCCAGCAGCTCCGGGACAGGGGTGTCGGGCCAGCCCCAGCATTTT. Protein: CASSSGTGVSGQPQHF.

The V gene is TRBV7-9, the J gene TRBJ2-1; unclear D gene. Trimming took 5 bases from V and 1 from J, leaving 6 bases between them. This CDR3 region has 13 residues. Germline loops: CDR1 SEHNR, CDR2 FQNEAQ (reference sequence). The CDR3 sequence: CASSPRSYNEQFF. CDR3 nucleotide sequence: TGTGCCAGCAGCCCCCGTTCCTACAATGAGCAGTTCTTC.

The chain employs TRBV6-1 and TRBJ2-3; 9 positions match TRBD1. V lost 4 bases to trimming and J lost 4 bases; unmatched junction nucleotides: 18. Germline CDR1 is MNHNS and CDR2 is SASEGT. This CDR3 has 19 residues. CDR3 sequence reads: CASSANTALQGASADTQYF. The CDR3 coding sequence is TGTGCCAGCAGTGCCAATACCGCTTTACAGGGGGCGTCGGCAGATACGCAGTATTTT.

The V gene is TRBV19, the J gene TRBJ1-5, with D possibly matching TRBD1 (5 bases). This CDR3 comprises 15 residues. Germline loops: CDR1 LNHDA, CDR2 SQIVND (reference sequence). With 7 bases removed from V and 5 bases from J, the gap between germline ends came to 18 bases. The chain's CDR3 is CASTPGDGAYQPQHF. The DNA for the CDR3 is TGTGCCAGTACCCCGGGGGACGGTGCCTATCAGCCCCAGCATTTT.

The chain is built from TRBV7-9 and TRBJ2-3; 14 bases are shared with TRBD2. Trimming at V came to 8 bases and at J to 5 bases, leaving 9 bases not matched to a gene. The CDR3 extends over 16 amino acids. Germline V gene lookup returns CDR1 SEHNR and CDR2 FQNEAQ (reference sequence). This CDR3 reads CASRFKGLAGEDTQYF. For the CDR3, the DNA is TGTGCCAGCCGTTTTAAGGGACTAGCGGGAGAAGATACGCAGTATTTT.

Concerning this clone itself: One end of the junction fails to match germline, which may point to a read error. The CDR3 coding sequence is TGTGCCAGCAGCCCTAGATCCCCTCGGACTAGCACCGATACGCAGTATTTT. Its translation: CASSPRSPRTSTDTQYF. The genes are TRBV9 and TRBJ2-3; 8 nucleotides agree with TRBD2. The CDR3 is 17 residues long. Per the germline V gene, CDR1 is SGDLS and CDR2 is YYNGEE.

The genes are TRBV19 and TRBJ2-1, with D uncertain. The CDR3 sequence is 16 residues long. CDR1 and CDR2 from the germline V gene are LNHDA and SQIVND (reference sequence). Trimming left V 3 bases short and J 0 bases short, with 12 bases between. This CDR3 reads CASSMLILGSYNEQFF. In nucleotides, the CDR3 is TGTGCCAGTAGTATGTTGATACTTGGCTCCTACAATGAGCAGTTCTTC.

The chain is built from TRBV2 and TRBJ1-2; 8 positions match TRBD1. CDR3 size: 13 residues. The V gene end was trimmed by 4 bases and the J gene end by 8 bases; junction bases not matched to a gene: 6. Germline V gene data show CDR1 as SNHLY and CDR2 as FYNNEI. The CDR3 region has the DNA TGTGCCAGCAGTGGGCAGGGGGCTAGGGGCTACACCTTC. Translation gives CASSGQGARGYTF.

This rearrangement joins TRBV4-3 to TRBJ2-1; D gene uncertain. V dropped 6 bases and J dropped 8 bases, with 8 bases sitting between them. This CDR3 has 11 amino acids. In germline, CDR1 is LGHNA, CDR2 YSLEER. The CDR3, as DNA: TGCGCCAGCAGGGATGAGGATGAGCAGTTCTTC. Translating gives CASRDEDEQFF.

The chain combines TRBV6-6 with TRBJ1-6; D not certain. The V end lost 5 bases, the J end lost 9 bases, and 11 bases lay between the germline ends. Germline V gene lookup returns CDR1 MNHNY and CDR2 SVGAGI (reference sequence). The CDR3 is 13 residues long. The CDR3 loop is CASSPAGSSPLHF. The CDR3, as DNA: TGTGCCAGCAGTCCGGCCGGGAGTTCACCCCTCCACTTT.

This clone was observed a handful of times. The chain links TRBV5-1 to TRBJ2-7; maybe TRBD2 (5 bases). V lost 4 bases, J lost 5 bases, and 19 bases lay in between. The CDR3 runs to 15 residues. Germline-derived CDR1 and CDR2 are SGHRS and YFSETQ. The CDR3 protein is CASSTDPDYWDEQYF. The CDR3 coding sequence is TGCGCCAGCAGCACTGACCCTGACTACTGGGACGAGCAGTACTTC. The variable domain in full, with the rest retrieved from reference TRBV5-1 and TRBJ2-7, is KAGVTQTPRYLIKTRGQQVTLSCSPISGHRSVSWYQQTPGQGLQFLFEYFSETQRNKGNFPGRFSGRQFSNSRSEMNVSTLELGDSALYLCASSTDPDYWDEQYFGPGTRLTVT.

This clone was seen a handful of times. J is TRBJ1-5 and V is TRBV19, with 8 bases identical to TRBD1. This CDR3 has 16 residues. The germline CDR1 and CDR2 sequences are LNHDA and SQIVND (reference sequence). Unmatched junction bases numbered 9, after V lost 4 bases and J lost 4 bases. CDR3 bases: TGTGCCAGTAGTAGGATTGGCAGGGGGCTAAATCAGCCCCAGCATTTT. As protein: CASSRIGRGLNQPQHF.

The J gene is TRBJ2-7, the V gene TRBV29-1; tentative D call: TRBD1 (6 bases). Trimming left V 8 bases short and J 6 bases short, with 17 bases between. Germline CDR1 is SQVTM and CDR2 is ANQGSEA. This CDR3 is built from 12 residues. Here the CDR3 reads CSTGDTVGEQYF. The DNA of the CDR3 is TGCAGCACTGGGGACACGGTGGGCGAGCAGTACTTC.

The chain is built from TRBV6-1 and TRBJ2-7; 11 bases are a match to TRBD2. CDR1 is MNHNS and CDR2 is SASEGT in the germline V gene. The V and J ends lost 2 bases and 3 bases, in that order; junction bases with no gene match: 6. The CDR3 runs 16 residues. The CDR3 nucleotides read TGTGCCAGCAGTGAAAGGGGGACTAGCGGTTACTACGAGCAGTACTTC. Residues: CASSERGTSGYYEQYF.

CDR3 sequence (DNA): TGTGCCAGCAGCGGGAGGATGGACGAGCAGTACTTC. Amino acid sequence: CASSGRMDEQYF. The rearrangement uses TRBV9 and TRBJ2-7; tentatively, D is TRBD2 (5 bases). From germline, CDR1 is SGDLS and CDR2 YYNGEE. The CDR3 is made up of 12 amino acids. V lost 3 bases and J 5 bases, leaving 9 bases between the germline ends.

CDR3 amino acids: CASSLSGSGYGYTF. CDR3 DNA sequence: TGTGCCAGCAGTTTATCAGGTAGTGGCTATGGCTACACCTTC. The V gene is TRBV28, the J gene TRBJ1-2; no clear D gene. This CDR3 comprises 14 residues. Per the germline V gene, CDR1 is MDHEN and CDR2 is SYDVKM. V gave up 1 base and J gave up 4 bases, with 10 bases separating them.

The chain combines TRBV19 with TRBJ2-7; the match to TRBD2 covers 14 bases. Germline trimming cut 4 bases from V and 2 bases from J; bases unmatched to any gene: 4. The CDR3 sequence is 16 residues long. Germline V gives CDR1 LNHDA, CDR2 SQIVND (reference sequence). The CDR3 DNA follows: TGTGCCAGTAGTAGGGGACTAGCGGGAGATCCCTACGAGCAGTACTTC. Amino acid sequence: CASSRGLAGDPYEQYF.

Concerning this clone itself: The identical CDR3 is also encoded by other nucleotide sequences in the sample. The rearrangement uses TRBV7-3 and TRBJ1-1; perhaps TRBD1 as D (6 bases). The V and J ends lost 4 bases and 5 bases respectively, with 11 bases between them. This CDR3 has 13 amino acids. Per germline, CDR1 SGHTA and CDR2 FQGTGA. CDR3: CASSSQGGTEAFF. Here the CDR3 DNA reads TGTGCCAGCAGCTCACAGGGAGGGACTGAAGCTTTCTTT.

The chain recombines TRBV10-3 with TRBJ2-7; 7 bases fit TRBD2. CDR1 is ENHRY, CDR2 SYGVKD, per germline. This CDR3 region has 13 residues. The J segment lost 4 bases and the V segment lost 10 bases, leaving 10 bases of the junction unmatched. CDR3 sequence (DNA): TGTGCCACCGCGTTCGCGGGGGATTACGAGCAGTACTTC. Its protein is CATAFAGDYEQYF.

The chain combines TRBV5-1 with TRBJ2-7, with 10 bases identical to TRBD1. The CDR3 has 18 amino acids. Germline V gene data show CDR1 as SGHRS and CDR2 as YFSETQ. The junction had 15 bases not matched to a gene; V was cut back by 2 bases and J by 4 bases. CDR3 amino acids: CASSFTQRWGQGIYEQYF. The CDR3 nucleotides read TGCGCCAGCAGCTTTACCCAAAGGTGGGGACAGGGGATTTACGAGCAGTACTTC.

The chain uses TRBV7-2 and TRBJ2-7, with 11 bases identical to TRBD2. This CDR3 is built from 16 residues. Germline assignment: CDR1 SGHTA and CDR2 FQGNSA. Trimming took 3 bases from V and 6 from J; bases not matched to a gene: 10. CDR3 sequence reads: CASSFAGTSGLSEQYF. DNA for the CDR3: TGTGCCAGCAGCTTCGCCGGGACTAGCGGCCTTTCCGAGCAGTACTTC.

The chain employs TRBV9 and TRBJ2-5, with D tentatively TRBD2 (7 bases). V gave up 6 bases and J gave up 5 bases, with 20 bases separating them. There are 15 residues in the CDR3. Looked up from germline, CDR1 is SGDLS and CDR2 is YYNGEE. The CDR3 DNA sequence: TGTGCCAGCACCCCCGGGGGGCAGATATGGGAGACCCAGTACTTC. Translating gives CASTPGGQIWETQYF.

The gene calls are TRBV19 and TRBJ2-1; 10 bases are a match to TRBD2. The ends lost 5 bases at V and 3 bases at J; junction bases unmatched: 7. Looked up from germline, CDR1 is LNHDA and CDR2 is SQIVND (reference sequence). The CDR3 is 16 amino acids. The CDR3 sequence is CASSSRTSGHYNEQFF. CDR3 sequence (DNA): TGTGCCAGTAGTTCCAGGACTAGCGGCCACTACAATGAGCAGTTCTTC.

The chain employs TRBV6-5 and TRBJ2-3, with 11 bases lining up with TRBD2. The germline V gene has CDR1 MNHEY and CDR2 SVGAGI. Unmatched junction bases numbered 1, after V lost 9 bases and J lost 2 bases. The CDR3 is made up of 13 amino acids. The CDR3 loop is CARLAGATDTQYF. Here the CDR3 DNA reads TGTGCCAGACTAGCGGGGGCCACAGATACGCAGTATTTT.

The chain recombines TRBV27 with TRBJ2-2; tentatively, D is TRBD1 (5 bases). The CDR3 sequence is 14 residues long. Germline V gene data show CDR1 as MNHEY and CDR2 as SMNVEV (reference sequence). The V gene lost 5 bases and the J gene lost 4 bases, with 11 bases spanning the gap. The chain's CDR3 is CASSPGRGTGELFF. In DNA form, the CDR3 reads TGTGCCAGCAGTCCCGGAAGGGGCACCGGGGAGCTGTTTTTT.

The CDR3 spells CASSSGTGVQPQHF. The CDR3 DNA is TGTGCCAGCAGCTCAGGGACAGGGGTACAGCCCCAGCATTTT. This chain connects TRBV7-9 to TRBJ1-5; 10 bases line up with TRBD1. The CDR3 length is 14 residues. V gave up 4 bases and J gave up 7 bases; unmatched junction bases: 4. Germline V gives CDR1 SEHNR, CDR2 FQNEAQ (reference sequence). Looking up the rest from reference TRBV7-9 and TRBJ1-5 gives the full variable domain: DTGVSQNPRHKITKRGQNVTFRCDPISEHNRLYWYRQTLGQGPEFLTYFQNEAQLEKSRLLSDRFSAERPKGSFSTLEIQRTEQGDSAMYLCASSSGTGVQPQHFGDGTRLSIL.

V usage is TRBV14 and J usage is TRBJ1-1; D not resolved. Trimming removed 1 base at V and 11 bases at J, with 8 bases between. CDR3 size: 11 residues. From germline, CDR1 is SGHDN and CDR2 FVKESK. The CDR3 DNA follows: TGTGCCAGCAGCCAAGCGGAGGATGCTTTCTTT. It encodes CASSQAEDAFF.